These T cell receptor beta chains were read from a single sample in a study of blood T cell repertoires in COVID-19. Libraries were prepared by immunoSEQ multiplex PCR; TCRdb keeps only in-frame clonotypes and omits some of them. The sample carries roughly 250,000 clones, around 84% recorded once. The specimen was PBMCs or T cells enriched from blood (not recorded which). Every receptor here comes from a woman in her forties or fifties who had recovered from COVID-19. CDR3s include the opening cysteine and the closing phenylalanine or tryptophan. D genes are given only for firm matches. Rows give clone size only sometimes, using once, few, many, or a class for an expanded clone.

abundance	j_gene	d_gene	v_gene	CDR3nt	CDR3aa
NA	TRBJ2-3	TRBD2	TRBV27	TGTGCCACCAAACTAGCGGTGAGCACAGATACGCAGTATTTT	CATKLAVSTDTQYF
NA	TRBJ1-1	TRBD1	TRBV4-1	TGCGCCAGCAGCCATGGACAGGGCCTGAACACTGAAGCTTTCTTT	CASSHGQGLNTEAFF
NA	TRBJ1-4	NA	TRBV5-5	TGTGCCAGCAGCTCACTACAAAATGAAAAACTGTTTTTT	CASSSLQNEKLFF
once	TRBJ2-3	NA	TRBV5-1	TGCGCCAGCAGCCTAATGAACCATGACACAGATACGCAGTATTTT	CASSLMNHDTDTQYF
few	TRBJ2-2	NA	TRBV3-1/TRBV3-2	TGTGCCAGCAGCCAAGGGGCGGGGTTGGGGGAGCTGTTTTTT	CASSQGAGLGELFF
once	TRBJ1-2	NA	TRBV19	TGTGCCAGTAGCATCAGCCAGGGGCATGAAGCAAGCTACACCTTC	CASSISQGHEASYTF
NA	TRBJ2-7	NA	TRBV2	TGTGCCAGCAGGACTCTACGGGACGAGCAGTACTTC	CASRTLRDEQYF
NA	TRBJ1-5	NA	TRBV28	TGTGCCAGCAGTTTATTCGGACACAGTAGCAATCAGCCCCAGCATTTT	CASSLFGHSSNQPQHF
NA	TRBJ2-2	TRBD1	TRBV28	TGTGCCAGCCTCAAGGGACAGCGCACCGGGGAGCTGTTTTTT	CASLKGQRTGELFF
once	TRBJ1-1	NA	TRBV18	TGTGCCAGCTCACCACCGTTTAGCACCGTGACCATCGAAGCTTTCTTT	CASSPPFSTVTIEAFF
NA	TRBJ1-2	NA	TRBV14	TGTGCCAGCAGCCAAGACAGGGGTTATGGCTACACCTTC	CASSQDRGYGYTF
once	TRBJ2-7	NA	TRBV18	TGTGCCAGCTCACCACCCGTGAGCTCCTACGAGCAGTACTTC	CASSPPVSSYEQYF
NA	TRBJ2-3	TRBD1	TRBV19	TGTGCCAGTAGTAGCCCGGGACAGGGTACCTATACGCAGTATTTT	CASSSPGQGTYTQYF
few	TRBJ1-1	TRBD1	TRBV30	TGTGCCTGGAGTCCGCCGGACAGGGGAAACACTGAAGCTTTCTTT	CAWSPPDRGNTEAFF